Below are 9 T cell receptor beta chains sequenced from a single sample in a study of cytomegalovirus exposure and HLA in healthy donors. The PCR made use of 60 Vbeta and 13 Jbeta primers. The data were produced by immunoSEQ multiplex PCR, yet TCRdb's version contains in-frame clones alone and is incomplete. This sample carries about 160,000 clones, roughly nine tenths of them seen once, and the ten largest clones take 0.85% to 1%. Sequences were obtained from PBMCs. Receptor source: a woman aged 25-40 years in good health and CMV-seronegative.

The rearrangement links TRBV19 to TRBJ2-1; D perhaps matches TRBD2 (6 bases). Germline V gives CDR1 LNHDA, CDR2 SQIVND (reference sequence). With 1 base removed from V and 7 bases from J, the gap between germline ends came to 14 bases. The CDR3 covers 15 residues. CDR3 loop: CASSIVPTSQNEQFF. The CDR3 nucleotides read TGTGCCAGTAGTATAGTCCCGACTAGTCAGAATGAGCAGTTCTTC.

The rearrangement joins TRBV28 to TRBJ2-5; 8 nucleotides agree with TRBD1. The germline CDR1 and CDR2 sequences are MDHEN and SYDVKM. J gave up 4 bases and V 6 bases, and 13 bases lay outside the gene matches. This CDR3 spans 16 amino acids. This CDR3 is CASSPPPRGRLETQYF. DNA of the CDR3: TGTGCCAGCAGCCCTCCCCCCAGGGGGCGCTTAGAGACCCAGTACTTC.

The chain has TRBV28 and TRBJ2-7, with D possibly being TRBD1 (6 bases). The CDR3 length is 12 residues. Germline V CDR1 and CDR2: MDHEN, SYDVKM. The germline V and J ends were trimmed by 3 bases and 6 bases, with 9 bases remaining between them. The CDR3 region has the DNA TGTGCCAGCAGTTTCTTCAGGGGCGAGCAGTACTTC. Translation: CASSFFRGEQYF.

This chain joins TRBV19 and TRBJ2-7, with D unclear. CDR1 and CDR2 from the germline V gene are LNHDA and SQIVND (reference sequence). The V and J ends lost 5 bases and 6 bases respectively, with 8 bases between them. This CDR3 has 11 residues. CDR3 residues: CASSSPLEQYF. CDR3 DNA: TGTGCCAGTAGTTCCCCTCTCGAGCAGTACTTC. Drawing the rest from reference TRBV19 and TRBJ2-7, the complete variable domain is DGGITQSPKYLFRKEGQNVTLSCEQNLNHDAMYWYRQDPGQGLRLIYYSQIVNDFQKGDIAEGYSVSREKKESFPLTVTSAQKNPTAFYLCASSSPLEQYFGPGTRLTVT.

This clone was counted only a few times. Other DNA sequences of this sample code for an identical CDR3. The V call is TRBV19, the J call TRBJ2-3; possible D gene TRBD2, 6 bases. Germline lookup yields CDR1 LNHDA and CDR2 SQIVND (reference sequence). The CDR3 contains 13 residues. Between the trimmed V and J ends, which lost 1 base and 6 bases, there was a span of 8 bases. Here the CDR3 reads CASSIGLADTQYF. The CDR3 nucleotides read TGTGCCAGTAGTATAGGCCTAGCGGATACGCAGTATTTT.

The chain has TRBV9 and TRBJ2-7; 8 bases are shared with TRBD1. Germline V gene sequence: CDR1 SGDLS, CDR2 YYNGEE. The CDR3 covers 14 residues. V shed 6 bases and J 2 bases; nucleotides not matched to a gene: 7. In nucleotides, the CDR3 is TGTGCCAGCACCAGGGGGCTAGCTGCCTACGAGCAGTACTTC. Its protein product is CASTRGLAAYEQYF.

The chain uses TRBV19 and TRBJ1-5; TRBD1 might be the D (5 bases). This CDR3 is built from 15 residues. Trimming removed 3 bases from V and 2 bases from J, with 11 bases in between. Germline loops: CDR1 LNHDA, CDR2 SQIVND (reference sequence). The CDR3 loop reads CASSISRAGNQPQHF. The CDR3 DNA is TGTGCCAGTAGTATCTCCAGGGCGGGCAATCAGCCCCAGCATTTT.

The rearrangement links TRBV5-1 to TRBJ2-4; 9 bases align to TRBD2. CDR3 length: 14 amino acids. Trimming removed 2 bases from V and 7 bases from J; junction bases left unmatched: 4. CDR1 and CDR2 (germline): SGHRS, YFSETQ. CDR3 DNA: TGCGCCAGCAGCTTTGGGCGGGGGGGGAACATTCAGTACTTC. It translates to CASSFGRGGNIQYF.

CDR3 coding DNA: TGTGCCAGCAGTATAACCCAGGGGGACATTCAGTACTTC. Encoded protein: CASSITQGDIQYF. V and J are TRBV6-6 and TRBJ2-4, with TRBD1 identical over 7 bases. Trimming at V came to 5 bases and at J to 8 bases, leaving 6 bases not matched to a gene. This CDR3 is built from 13 residues. The germline V gene has CDR1 MNHNY and CDR2 SVGAGI (reference sequence).